This T cell receptor (beta chain) was sequenced during a study of T cell repertoires in cytomegalovirus infection. Notes on the study in general: The ex vivo response showed dominance by HLA-C-restricted CMV-specific TCR beta clonotypes.

MiXCR was run by TCRdb on the reads, yielding one entry per CDR3 protein. The table lists some 350,000 distinct CDR3 sequences, almost 30% of them singletons. The germline CDR1 and CDR2 sequences are MGHRA and YSYEKL. The J segment lost 2 bases and the V segment lost 7 bases, leaving 11 bases of the junction unmatched. The CDR3 extends over 15 amino acids. On this clonotype: Its matching antigen is unknown.

The rearrangement joins TRBV4-1 to TRBJ2-7, with TRBD2 matching 7 bases. The sequences come from cultured PBMCs, collected from culture after CMV antigen stimulation. This TCR came from a human donor in good health (CMV status not recorded). Some clones in this sample may be carry-over from other donors' samples. The CDR3, as DNA: TGCGCCAGCAAACTACTAGCGTTACCTACCTACGAGCAGTACTTC. This sequence encodes CASKLLALPTYEQYF.